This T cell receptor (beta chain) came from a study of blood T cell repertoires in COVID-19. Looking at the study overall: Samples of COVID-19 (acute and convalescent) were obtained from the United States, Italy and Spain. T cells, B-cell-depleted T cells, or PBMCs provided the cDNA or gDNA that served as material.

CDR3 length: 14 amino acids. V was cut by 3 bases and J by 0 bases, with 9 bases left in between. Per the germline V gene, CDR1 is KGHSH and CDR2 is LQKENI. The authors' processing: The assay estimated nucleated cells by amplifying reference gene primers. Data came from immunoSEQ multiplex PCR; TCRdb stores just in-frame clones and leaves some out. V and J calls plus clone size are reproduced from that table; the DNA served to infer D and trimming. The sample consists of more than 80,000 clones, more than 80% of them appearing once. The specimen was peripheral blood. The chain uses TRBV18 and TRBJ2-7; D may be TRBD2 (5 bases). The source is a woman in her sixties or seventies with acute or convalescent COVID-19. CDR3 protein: CASSPPGNSYEQYF. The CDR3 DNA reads TGTGCCAGCTCACCGCCGGGAAACTCCTACGAGCAGTACTTC.